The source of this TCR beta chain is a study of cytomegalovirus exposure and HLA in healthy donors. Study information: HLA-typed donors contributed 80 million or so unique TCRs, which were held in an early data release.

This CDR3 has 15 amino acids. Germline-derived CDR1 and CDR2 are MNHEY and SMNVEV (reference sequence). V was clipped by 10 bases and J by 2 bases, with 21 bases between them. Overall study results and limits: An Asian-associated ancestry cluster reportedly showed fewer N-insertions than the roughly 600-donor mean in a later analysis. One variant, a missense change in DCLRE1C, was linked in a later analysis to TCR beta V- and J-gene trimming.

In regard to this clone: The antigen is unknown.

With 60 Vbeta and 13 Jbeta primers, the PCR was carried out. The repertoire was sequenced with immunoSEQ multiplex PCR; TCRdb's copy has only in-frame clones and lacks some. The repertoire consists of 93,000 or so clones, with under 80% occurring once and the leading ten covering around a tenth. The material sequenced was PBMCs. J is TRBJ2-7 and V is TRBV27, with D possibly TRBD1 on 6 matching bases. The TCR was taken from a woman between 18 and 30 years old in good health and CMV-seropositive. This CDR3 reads CATGPTGRSPYEQYF. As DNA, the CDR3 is TGTGCCACCGGGCCAACAGGGCGATCTCCCTACGAGCAGTACTTC.